This T cell receptor beta chain comes out of a study of CD8 T cells in Susac syndrome. The ends were cut back, 3 bases at V and 4 bases at J, with 17 bases in the middle. Germline CDR1 is KGHDR and CDR2 is SFDVKD. The CDR3 loop spans 16 amino acids. With random hexamers, 0.5 to 1 ug RNA was reverse transcribed. The CDR3 of TCR beta was amplified by immunoSEQ multiplex PCR across 54 Vbeta and 13 Jbeta. TCRdb reprocessed the immunoSEQ multiplex PCR reads with MiXCR, giving one entry per CDR3 protein. This sample carries hundreds of thousands of distinct CDR3 sequences, about 93% of them seen once, and the ten largest clones take less than 0.075%.

The chain employs TRBV24-1 and TRBJ2-5; D possibly corresponds to TRBD2 (5 bases). The receptor was derived from a human donor with multiple sclerosis. Sequenced material: CD4+ T cells from PBMCs. In DNA, the CDR3 is TGTGCCACCAGTGATGAGGGTAACGGGTCAGGAGAGACCCAGTACTTC. It translates to CATSDEGNGSGETQYF.